The next 3 T cell receptor beta chains were all read from a single sample in a study of beta chain features in type 1 diabetes. Overall study findings and caveats: Moderate yet significant TCRB CDR3 shortening was seen in Type 1 diabetes patients in all four CD4+ subsets.

The whole isolated RNA underwent reverse transcription, so sequencing captured expressed TCRB transcripts. Generated by immunoSEQ multiplex PCR, the TCRdb table keeps only in-frame clones and is missing some. This table has around 710,000 clones, under 15% appearing once. Which antigens these TCRs recognize remains unknown. Material: naive CD4+ T cells from blood. The receptors here all came from a man aged 25 to 40 with type 1 diabetes.

This chain connects TRBV9 to TRBJ1-4; 9 nucleotides match TRBD1. With V trimmed by 6 bases and J by 8 bases, 17 bases remained unmatched. In germline, CDR1 is SGDLS, CDR2 YYNGEE. The CDR3 has 17 residues. The CDR3 bases are TGTGCCAGCACTAAGGGACAGGGAACAACGATCGGGGAAAAACTGTTTTTT. It codes for CASTKGQGTTIGEKLFF.

This clone was counted between two and nine times. Other DNA variants within this sample encode the same CDR3. The V gene is TRBV7-9, the J gene TRBJ1-2; no reliable D call. V was shortened by 1 base and J by 4 bases, with 4 bases between the two germline ends. CDR1 and CDR2 (germline): SEHNR, FQNEAQ (reference sequence). The CDR3 length is 12 residues. CDR3 region: CASSLGGYGYTF. The CDR3 bases are TGTGCCAGCAGCTTAGGGGGCTATGGCTACACCTTC.

The gene calls are TRBV4-3 and TRBJ1-4; D is unresolved. The CDR3 spans 15 residues. Trimming removed 4 bases at V and 7 bases at J, with 16 bases between. Germline CDR1 LGHNA, CDR2 YSLEER. The CDR3 is CASSPRSAVSEKLFF. Written as DNA, the CDR3 is TGCGCCAGCAGCCCGAGGAGCGCAGTGAGTGAAAAACTGTTTTTT.